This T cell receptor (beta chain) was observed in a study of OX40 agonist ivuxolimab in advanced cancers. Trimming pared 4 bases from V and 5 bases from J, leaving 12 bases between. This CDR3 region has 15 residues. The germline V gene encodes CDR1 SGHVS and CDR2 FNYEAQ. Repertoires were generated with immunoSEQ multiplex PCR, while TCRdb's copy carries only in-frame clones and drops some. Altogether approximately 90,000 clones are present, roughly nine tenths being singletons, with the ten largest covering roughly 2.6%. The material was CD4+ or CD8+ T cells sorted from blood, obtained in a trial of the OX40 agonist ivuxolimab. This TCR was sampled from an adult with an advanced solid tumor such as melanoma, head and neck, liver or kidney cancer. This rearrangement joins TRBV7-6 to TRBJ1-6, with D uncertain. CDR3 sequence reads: CASSSNGRNNSPLHF. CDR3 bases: TGTGCCAGCAGCTCCAACGGCCGGAATAATTCACCCCTCCACTTT.